Each of the 26 T cell receptor beta chains below was sequenced from the same sample in a study of blood T cell repertoires in COVID-19. Only in-frame clones appear in the TCRdb table, and some are missing; sequencing was by immunoSEQ multiplex PCR. The sample carries 150,000 to 200,000 clones, about 80% recorded once. Sequencing was done on a sample of peripheral blood. The receptors stem from a woman aged 55-70 years with COVID-19, enrolled during active disease.

The J gene is TRBJ2-1, the V gene TRBV24-1; D is possibly TRBD2 (5 bases). Germline loops: CDR1 KGHDR, CDR2 SFDVKD. The CDR3 is 16 amino acids. V gave up 4 bases and J gave up 0 bases, with 12 bases separating them. Here the CDR3 reads CATSDSRGYSYNEQFF. In DNA form, the CDR3 reads TGTGCCACCAGTGACTCCCGGGGATACTCCTACAATGAGCAGTTCTTC.

This clone was seen many times. The V and J genes are TRBV5-1 and TRBJ1-3; the D gene is possibly TRBD1 (5 bases). Germline V gene data show CDR1 as SGHRS and CDR2 as YFSETQ. V was cut by 4 bases and J by 4 bases, with 18 bases left in between. The CDR3 totals 16 residues. The CDR3 DNA follows: TGCGCCAGCAGCCTCGATGGGGCCCAGTTCGGAAACACCATATATTTT. Encoded protein: CASSLDGAQFGNTIYF.

The chain carries TRBV5-1 and TRBJ2-1; 9 nucleotides line up with TRBD1. Germline V gene lookup returns CDR1 SGHRS and CDR2 YFSETQ. The ends lost 3 bases at V and 8 bases at J; junction bases unmatched: 12. CDR3 length: 16 residues. The CDR3 sequence: CASSSLGTGTGDEQFF. The CDR3 DNA reads TGCGCCAGCAGCTCCTTGGGGACAGGGACGGGCGATGAGCAGTTCTTC.

V is TRBV18 and J is TRBJ2-3, with D perhaps matching TRBD1 (5 bases). The V gene's germline CDR1 is KGHSH and CDR2 LQKENI. There are 14 residues in the CDR3. The V and J ends lost 2 bases and 1 base respectively, with 7 bases between them. The CDR3 DNA reads TGTGCCAGCTCACCAGGGGCGGGCACAGATACGCAGTATTTT. Encoded protein: CASSPGAGTDTQYF.

This chain joins TRBV9 and TRBJ1-3; no clear D. Germline V CDR1 and CDR2: SGDLS, YYNGEE. V was cut by 5 bases and J by 4 bases, with 19 bases left in between. The CDR3 has 16 amino acids. DNA for the CDR3: TGTGCCAGCAGTCGACAACCTGGTGAGCAGGGAAACACCATATATTTT. Amino acid sequence: CASSRQPGEQGNTIYF.

J is TRBJ1-1 and V is TRBV19, with D uncertain. Trimming pared 1 base from V and 6 bases from J, leaving 15 bases between. Germline assignment: CDR1 LNHDA and CDR2 SQIVND (reference sequence). The CDR3 extends over 15 amino acids. The CDR3 here is CASSIGGVGRAEAFF. In nucleotides, the CDR3 is TGTGCCAGTAGTATAGGGGGAGTGGGTCGGGCTGAAGCTTTCTTT.

For the CDR3, the DNA is TGTGCCAGCAGCTTAACACAGGGGAACACTGAAGCTTTCTTT. Translated: CASSLTQGNTEAFF. The chain uses TRBV7-6 and TRBJ1-1; possible D gene TRBD1, 6 bases. CDR3 length equals 14 residues. The germline CDR1 and CDR2 sequences are SGHVS and FNYEAQ. The V end was cut by 2 bases, the J end by 1 base, with 8 bases between.

The CDR3 DNA reads as TGTGCCACGACGGGACTAGCGGTCCTCGGCAATGAGCAGTTCTTC. This gives the protein CATTGLAVLGNEQFF. The chain links TRBV10-3 to TRBJ2-1; 11 nucleotides line up with TRBD2. Germline values: CDR1 ENHRY, CDR2 SYGVKD. This CDR3 spans 15 amino acids. Unmatched junction bases numbered 11, after V lost 10 bases and J lost 6 bases.

The V gene is TRBV5-4, the J gene TRBJ1-4, with 9 bases matching TRBD1. This CDR3 contains 14 residues. Germline CDR1 is SGHNT and CDR2 is YYREEE (reference sequence). V lost 4 bases to trimming and J lost 5 bases; unmatched junction nucleotides: 3. As DNA, the CDR3 is TGTGCCAGCAGCCCCGGGACAGGGAATGAAAAACTGTTTTTT. Its translation is CASSPGTGNEKLFF.

The chain employs TRBV27 and TRBJ1-2, with 9 positions matching TRBD1. Germline V lookup: CDR1 MNHEY, CDR2 SMNVEV (reference sequence). The CDR3 is made up of 15 amino acids. With V trimmed by 6 bases and J by 5 bases, 10 bases remained unmatched. The CDR3, as DNA: TGTGCCAGCAGAAAACAGGGGGCCAAGGGGTATGGCTACACCTTC. This codes for CASRKQGAKGYGYTF.

This chain uses TRBV7-9 with TRBJ2-6; no clear D. V was shortened by 2 bases and J by 1 base, with 6 bases between the two germline ends. The CDR3 has 15 amino acids. The germline V gene has CDR1 SEHNR and CDR2 FQNEAQ (reference sequence). The CDR3 region has the DNA TGTGCCAGCAGCTTAAGAGTTTCTGGGGCCAACGTCCTGACTTTC. This codes for CASSLRVSGANVLTF. Full variable domain (missing parts from reference TRBV7-9 and TRBJ2-6): DTGVSQNPRHKITKRGQNVTFRCDPISEHNRLYWYRQTLGQGPEFLTYFQNEAQLEKSRLLSDRFSAERPKGSFSTLEIQRTEQGDSAMYLCASSLRVSGANVLTFGAGSRLTVL.

The chain carries TRBV6-4 and TRBJ2-1, with TRBD2 identical over 9 bases. The V gene end was trimmed by 4 bases and the J gene end by 6 bases; junction bases not matched to a gene: 4. CDR3 length equals 14 residues. Germline CDR1 and CDR2: MRHNA and SNTAGT. CDR3 sequence (DNA): TGTGCCAGCAGTGTGGCGGGGGGGCGCAATGAGCAGTTCTTC. It yields the protein CASSVAGGRNEQFF.

V usage is TRBV19 and J usage is TRBJ2-3; the D is unclear. The CDR3 runs 16 residues. The V end lost 1 base, the J end lost 0 bases, and 11 bases lay between the germline ends. Germline V gives CDR1 LNHDA, CDR2 SQIVND (reference sequence). The DNA for the CDR3 is TGTGCCAGTAGTATAGGGCCTTTTTCTAGCACAGATACGCAGTATTTT. Translated, it gives CASSIGPFSSTDTQYF.

This clone was detected once. The V gene is TRBV6-5, the J gene TRBJ1-3; perhaps TRBD1 as D (5 bases). Germline V gives CDR1 MNHEY, CDR2 SVGAGI. CDR3 size: 13 residues. Deletions cut 4 bases from V and 5 bases from J, with 9 bases between. This CDR3 reads CASSSDSRNTIYF. Here the CDR3 DNA reads TGTGCCAGCAGTTCAGACAGCCGAAACACCATATATTTT.

The rearrangement uses TRBV9 and TRBJ2-6; 8 bases fit TRBD1. Germline V gives CDR1 SGDLS, CDR2 YYNGEE. The CDR3 is made up of 17 amino acids. The V segment lost 0 bases and the J segment 2 bases; nucleotides outside the gene matches: 4. This CDR3 reads CASSVASGGTGANVLTF. For the CDR3, the DNA is TGTGCCAGCAGCGTAGCTTCAGGGGGCACTGGGGCCAACGTCCTGACTTTC.

This clone was recorded a few times. The chain couples TRBV7-9 to TRBJ2-3; possible D gene TRBD2, 6 bases. The CDR3 contains 18 residues. V was shortened by 1 base and J by 0 bases, with 17 bases between the two germline ends. The germline CDR1 and CDR2 sequences are SEHNR and FQNEAQ (reference sequence). The CDR3 reads CASSLGKERRGSTDTQYF. CDR3 DNA: TGTGCCAGCAGCTTAGGAAAGGAACGGCGGGGCAGCACAGATACGCAGTATTTT.

This chain uses TRBV3-1 (or the pseudogene TRBV3-2) with TRBJ2-3; 11 bases agree with TRBD2. The CDR3 length is 14 residues. Germline CDR1 LGHDT, CDR2 YNNKEL (reference sequence). Trimming removed 3 bases from V and 5 bases from J; junction bases left unmatched: 1. CDR3 in DNA: TGTGCCAGCAGCCACGGACTAGCGGGAGATACGCAGTATTTT. Protein sequence: CASSHGLAGDTQYF.

This sequence joins TRBV5-6 and TRBJ1-1; 9 nucleotides agree with TRBD1. V lost 3 bases, J lost 6 bases, and 6 bases stayed unmatched. There are 14 residues in the CDR3. Germline CDR1 SGHDT, CDR2 YYEEEE. In DNA, the CDR3 is TGTGCCAGCAGCTCGGGACAGGGTAACCCTGAAGCTTTCTTT. Translated, it gives CASSSGQGNPEAFF.

The chain is built from TRBV19 and TRBJ1-5; D is uncertain. Trimming took 2 bases from V and 0 from J, leaving 14 bases between them. The CDR3 covers 17 residues. Germline V CDR1 and CDR2: LNHDA, SQIVND (reference sequence). The CDR3 protein is CASSISRVVLSNQPQHF. The CDR3 bases are TGTGCCAGTAGTATATCCCGGGTAGTGCTTAGCAATCAGCCCCAGCATTTT.

The V call is TRBV7-3, the J call TRBJ1-2, with TRBD1 matching 8 bases. The CDR3 runs 15 residues. V dropped 2 bases and J dropped 4; count of bases not matched to a gene: 6. Germline CDR1 and CDR2: SGHTA and FQGTGA. The CDR3 reads CASSLDGTGLYGYTF. In DNA, the CDR3 is TGTGCCAGCAGCTTAGATGGGACAGGACTCTATGGCTACACCTTC. The full variable domain, completed using reference TRBV7-3 and TRBJ1-2, is GAGVSQTPSNKVTEKGKYVELRCDPISGHTALYWYRQSLGQGPEFLIYFQGTGAADDSGLPNDRFFAVRPEGSVSTLKIQRTERGDSAVYLCASSLDGTGLYGYTFGSGTRLTVV.

The rearrangement joins TRBV25-1 to TRBJ2-2, with 14 nucleotides matching TRBD2. CDR1 is MGHDK, CDR2 SYGVNS, per germline. V dropped 6 bases and J dropped 6; count of bases not matched to a gene: 12. This CDR3 has 18 amino acids. Here the CDR3 reads CASSHMGLAGEAAGELFF. CDR3 DNA sequence: TGTGCCAGCAGCCACATGGGACTAGCGGGAGAGGCGGCCGGGGAGCTGTTTTTT.

The chain carries TRBV11-3 and TRBJ1-2, with D hard to call. The length of the CDR3 is 13 residues. Germline lookup yields CDR1 SGHNT and CDR2 YENEEA. The V and J ends lost 0 bases and 2 bases respectively, with 4 bases between them. CDR3: CASSLDGNYGYTF. CDR3 nucleotide sequence: TGTGCCAGCAGCTTAGACGGGAACTATGGCTACACCTTC.

This sequence joins TRBV19 and TRBJ1-4, with D tentatively TRBD1 (5 bases). This CDR3 spans 15 amino acids. Trimming pared 5 bases from V and 11 bases from J, leaving 21 bases between. Germline CDR1 reads LNHDA; CDR2 reads SQIVND (reference sequence). In DNA, the CDR3 is TGTGCCAGTAGTCGACTACGGGGGGGTATTGAGAAACTGTTTTTT. Protein product: CASSRLRGGIEKLFF.

The chain links TRBV5-1 to TRBJ2-5; 14 bases align to TRBD2. Looked up from germline, CDR1 is SGHRS and CDR2 is YFSETQ. The CDR3 has 15 residues. V was clipped by 4 bases and J by 5 bases; unmatched bases: 4. This CDR3 is CASSMGLAGEETQYF. For the CDR3, the DNA is TGCGCCAGCAGCATGGGACTAGCGGGAGAGGAGACCCAGTACTTC.

The chain has TRBV9 and TRBJ1-2; 9 nucleotides agree with TRBD1. Trimming at V came to 0 bases and at J to 4 bases, leaving 13 bases not matched to a gene. CDR1 SGDLS and CDR2 YYNGEE come from the germline V gene. The CDR3 extends over 18 amino acids. This CDR3 reads CASSVAYGQGPTLYGYTF. The DNA for the CDR3 is TGTGCCAGCAGCGTAGCTTACGGACAGGGGCCTACCCTCTATGGCTACACCTTC.

The V call is TRBV3-1 (or the pseudogene TRBV3-2), the J call TRBJ2-5; 9 nucleotides line up with TRBD1. The CDR3 has 15 amino acids. With 4 bases clipped from V and 6 bases from J, the junction kept 9 bases outside the gene matches. Germline CDR1 and CDR2: LGHDT and YNNKEL (reference sequence). CDR3 amino acids: CASSPSGTGTKTQYF. The CDR3 DNA reads TGTGCCAGCAGCCCCTCCGGGACAGGGACGAAGACCCAGTACTTC.